This entry features one T cell receptor beta chain sequence. Its specificity is not known. CDR1 SGHVS and CDR2 FNYEAQ come from the germline V gene. The CDR3 sequence is 13 residues long. V dropped 4 bases and J dropped 4 bases, with 7 bases sitting between them. These data come from a study of OX40 agonist ivuxolimab in advanced cancers. The wider study: Clinicians treated patients with ivuxolimab, an agonistic anti-OX40 (CD134) antibody. Three patients responded partially, comprising one with hepatocellular carcinoma and two with cutaneous melanoma.

Whole-study findings and limits: Expanded clones belonging to CD8+ T cells outnumbered, on average, those of CD4+. The study observed clonal expansion of CD4+ and CD8+ blood T cells by week 6 at 0.1 to 3.0 mg/kg.

TCRdb's copy holds only in-frame clones and misses some; the assay was immunoSEQ multiplex PCR. Of 90,000 to 120,000 clones detected, 75% to 95% appear once; the ten largest clones hold around 0.31%. The V gene is TRBV7-6, the J gene TRBJ2-2; D possibly corresponds to TRBD2 (5 bases). This TCR was recovered from an adult with an advanced solid tumor such as melanoma, head and neck, liver or kidney cancer. Specimen: CD4+ or CD8+ T cells sorted from blood, collected in a trial of the OX40 agonist ivuxolimab. The CDR3 nucleotides are TGTGCCAGCAGCTCGGGAACCACCGGGGAGCTGTTTTTT. This encodes CASSSGTTGELFF.